This TCR beta chain came from a study of shared clonotypes between healthy human individuals. Study-level results: Sorted-subset samples were not fully sequenced, rarefaction indicated.

Profiled with immunoSEQ multiplex PCR; TCRdb holds only in-frame clones, not every one. The top ten hold approximately 0.057% of the sample, which has hundreds of thousands of clones, 97% seen once. Germline loops: CDR1 KGHSH, CDR2 LQKENI. V was clipped by 6 bases and J by 0 bases; unmatched bases: 5. The length of the CDR3 is 15 residues. Remarks on this clone: Its target is unknown. Other DNA sequences in the sample encode the same CDR3.

Sequencing used naive CD4+ T cells sorted from blood. Subset meaning: CD45RA+ positively selected. This chain uses TRBV18 with TRBJ2-1; TRBD2 matches at 7 bases. The receptor comes from a woman aged 25 to 39 in good health. The CDR3 nucleotides read TGTGCCAGCTCCCCCTTAGCGGGCTCCTACAATGAGCAGTTCTTC. Translated, it gives CASSPLAGSYNEQFF.